The source of this TCR beta chain is a study of blood T cell repertoires in COVID-19. On the study more broadly: Material from acute and convalescent COVID-19 was sourced from the United States, Italy and Spain.

Per germline, CDR1 LNHDA and CDR2 SQIVND (reference sequence). The CDR3 extends over 15 amino acids. Trimming cost V 8 bases and J 9 bases; bases outside gene matches: 9. In the authors' methods: It was from reference gene primer amplification that nucleated cell counts were estimated. The protocol was immunoSEQ multiplex PCR, while the TCRdb copy is restricted to in-frame clones and leaves out a portion. The DNA was the basis for D and trimming; V, J and clone size are from that table. The data show 50,000 to 80,000 clones, with about 82% seen just once and 5.5% to 8% held by the top ten. The receptor's source is a man aged 50 or older with active COVID-19. The sample comprised peripheral blood. The chain joins TRBV19 to TRBJ2-1; 14 bases agree with TRBD2. The CDR3 DNA reads TGTGCCAGTCGGACTAGCGGGGGGAAGGTCGGTGAGCAGTTCTTC. It translates to CASRTSGGKVGEQFF.